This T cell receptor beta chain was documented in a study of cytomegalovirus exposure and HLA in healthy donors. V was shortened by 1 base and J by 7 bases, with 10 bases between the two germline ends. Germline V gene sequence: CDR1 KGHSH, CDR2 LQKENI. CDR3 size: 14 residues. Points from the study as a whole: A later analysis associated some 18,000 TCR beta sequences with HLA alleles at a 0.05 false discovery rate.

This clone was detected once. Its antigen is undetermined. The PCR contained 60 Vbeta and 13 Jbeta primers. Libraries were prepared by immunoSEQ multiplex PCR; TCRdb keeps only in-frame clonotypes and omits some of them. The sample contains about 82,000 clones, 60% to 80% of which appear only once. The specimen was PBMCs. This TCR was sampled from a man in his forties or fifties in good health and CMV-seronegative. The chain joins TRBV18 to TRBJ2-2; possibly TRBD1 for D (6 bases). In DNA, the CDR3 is TGTGCCAGCTCACCACTGGGGGCGGACGGGGAGCTGTTTTTT. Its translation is CASSPLGADGELFF.